These 20 T cell receptor beta chains were sequenced from one sample in a study of radiotherapy plus CTLA-4 blockade in lung cancer. This table comes from immunoSEQ multiplex PCR, and its TCRdb copy is limited to in-frame clones, with some not included. The table has 35,000 to 55,000 clones, about two thirds seen once. Sequenced material: peripheral blood, taken from a patient treated with radiotherapy plus ipilimumab. The source is a human donor with non-small cell lung cancer who had a partial response to radiotherapy plus ipilimumab.

V gene TRBV2 combines with J gene TRBJ2-3; TRBD2 agrees at 14 bases. Per germline, CDR1 SNHLY and CDR2 FYNNEI. J lost 5 bases, V lost 6 bases, and 4 bases had no gene match. CDR3 length: 15 amino acids. CDR3: CASSGTSGGGDTQYF. CDR3 nucleotides: TGTGCCAGCAGCGGGACTAGCGGGGGTGGAGATACGCAGTATTTT.

This clone was counted once. V is TRBV9 and J is TRBJ1-5, with 7 bases aligning to TRBD1. This CDR3 has 15 amino acids. V shed 0 bases and J 7 bases; nucleotides not matched to a gene: 7. The germline gives CDR1 SGDLS, CDR2 YYNGEE. The CDR3 bases are TGTGCCAGCAGCGTAGGAGGACAGGTGGGGCAGCCCCAGCATTTT. It yields the protein CASSVGGQVGQPQHF.

V is TRBV30 and J is TRBJ1-1; the D is unclear. V was clipped by 3 bases and J by 1 base, with 12 bases between them. Germline V lookup: CDR1 GTSNPN, CDR2 SVGIG (reference sequence). The CDR3 length is 14 residues. The CDR3 sequence: CAWSRDPGNTEAFF. CDR3 nucleotides: TGTGCCTGGAGCCGGGATCCGGGGAACACTGAAGCTTTCTTT.

This sequence joins TRBV18 and TRBJ1-5, with a tentative D call TRBD1 (6 bases). V lost 2 bases and J lost 7, with 15 bases in between. Germline-derived CDR1 and CDR2 are KGHSH and LQKENI. This CDR3 comprises 15 residues. CDR3 nucleotide sequence: TGTGCCAGCTCACCATCATTGGGACACCCACAGCCCCAGCATTTT. Translation gives CASSPSLGHPQPQHF.

The gene calls are TRBV5-5 and TRBJ2-5, with TRBD2 identical over 13 bases. Germline lookup yields CDR1 SGHKS and CDR2 YYEKEE (reference sequence). Trimming cost V 1 base and J 4 bases; bases outside gene matches: 1. The length of the CDR3 is 15 residues. CDR3 in amino acids: CASSLTSGGGETQYF. CDR3 DNA sequence: TGTGCCAGCAGCTTGACTAGCGGGGGGGGAGAGACCCAGTACTTC.

The chain uses TRBV9 and TRBJ2-1, with TRBD2 matching 10 bases. CDR1 and CDR2 from the germline V gene are SGDLS and YYNGEE. V shed 3 bases, J shed 8 bases, and the junction held 17 bases outside the gene matches. The CDR3 has 18 residues. The CDR3 here is CASSAPSSGGASPHEQFF. Written as DNA, the CDR3 is TGTGCCAGCAGCGCCCCTTCTAGCGGGGGAGCATCCCCTCATGAGCAGTTCTTC.

The V and J genes are TRBV5-1 and TRBJ1-2; D unresolved. V was shortened by 0 bases and J by 8 bases, with 14 bases between the two germline ends. Germline values: CDR1 SGHRS, CDR2 YFSETQ. This CDR3 contains 14 residues. CDR3 DNA sequence: TGCGCCAGCAGCTTGGTTACAGACACTGGCGGCTACACCTTC. Amino acid sequence: CASSLVTDTGGYTF.

V usage is TRBV19 and J usage is TRBJ1-5; D is possibly TRBD1 (6 bases). The CDR3 has 13 residues. The ends were cut back, 8 bases at V and 4 bases at J, with 12 bases in the middle. Germline V gene data show CDR1 as LNHDA and CDR2 as SQIVND (reference sequence). The CDR3, as DNA: TGTGCCAGTGACACAGGGCGTAATCAGCCCCAGCATTTT. Amino acids: CASDTGRNQPQHF.

The chain's CDR3 is CASSFYGGTEETQYF. The CDR3 bases are TGCGCCAGCAGCTTTTACGGGGGGACCGAAGAGACCCAGTACTTC. The chain combines TRBV5-1 with TRBJ2-5; TRBD2 aligns across 7 bases. The CDR3 is 15 residues long. The J segment lost 3 bases and the V segment lost 2 bases, leaving 7 bases of the junction unmatched. Germline V gene sequence: CDR1 SGHRS, CDR2 YFSETQ.

This rearrangement joins TRBV5-1 to TRBJ2-3; a weak D match, TRBD1 (5 bases). CDR3 length: 15 residues. V was pared by 2 bases and J by 1 base, with 11 bases between. The V gene's germline CDR1 is SGHRS and CDR2 YFSETQ. CDR3 DNA sequence: TGCGCCAGCAGCTTTTCCGACAGCGGCACAGATACGCAGTATTTT. Protein product: CASSFSDSGTDTQYF.

The gene calls are TRBV2 and TRBJ2-1; no clear D gene. V gave up 2 bases and J gave up 4 bases, with 15 bases separating them. The germline CDR1 and CDR2 sequences are SNHLY and FYNNEI. The CDR3 consists of 16 residues. As DNA, the CDR3 is TGTGCCAGCAGTGAAAGCCAGGTCGCCCCGTACAATGAGCAGTTCTTC. This sequence encodes CASSESQVAPYNEQFF. Full variable domain (remainder filled in from reference TRBV2 and TRBJ2-1): EPEVTQTPSHQVTQMGQEVILRCVPISNHLYFYWYRQILGQKVEFLVSFYNNEISEKSEIFDDQFSVERPDGSNFTLKIRSTKLEDSAMYFCASSESQVAPYNEQFFGPGTRLTVL.

The gene calls are TRBV5-4 and TRBJ1-4; 10 nucleotides align to TRBD1. The CDR3 is 15 amino acids. Germline CDR1 SGHNT, CDR2 YYREEE (reference sequence). With V trimmed by 4 bases and J by 8 bases, 8 bases remained unmatched. The DNA for the CDR3 is TGTGCCAGCAGCCCTAGACAGGGGGCGGAGGAAAAACTGTTTTTT. This gives the protein CASSPRQGAEEKLFF. Full variable domain (outside the CDR3, taken from reference TRBV5-4 and TRBJ1-4): ETGVTQSPTHLIKTRGQQVTLRCSSQSGHNTVSWYQQALGQGPQFIFQYYREEENGRGNFPPRFSGLQFPNYSSELNVNALELDDSALYLCASSPRQGAEEKLFFGSGTQLSVL.

This chain links TRBV7-3 with TRBJ2-5, with D uncertain. CDR3 length equals 13 residues. Germline V lookup: CDR1 SGHTA, CDR2 FQGTGA. V was pared by 1 base and J by 5 bases, with 8 bases between. CDR3 residues: CASSLRARETQYF. CDR3 coding DNA: TGTGCCAGCAGCTTAAGAGCCAGGGAGACCCAGTACTTC.

Here the CDR3 reads CASSATSANEQFF. In DNA form, the CDR3 reads TGTGCCAGCAGTGCCACTAGCGCCAATGAGCAGTTCTTC. This chain links TRBV27 with TRBJ2-1; 7 nucleotides agree with TRBD2. The CDR3 totals 13 residues. Losses at the gene ends were 5 bases for V and 6 bases for J; bases not matched to a gene: 4. Germline V gene sequence: CDR1 MNHEY, CDR2 SMNVEV (reference sequence).

This clone turned up a few times. This chain connects TRBV6-5 to TRBJ1-4; 7 bases fit TRBD1. Losses at the gene ends were 7 bases for V and 10 bases for J; bases not matched to a gene: 9. The CDR3 has 13 residues. Germline CDR1 MNHEY, CDR2 SVGAGI. The CDR3 coding sequence is TGTGCCAGCATGCCGGGACAGTGGGCAAAACTGTTTTTT. The encoded protein is CASMPGQWAKLFF.

V gene TRBV11-2 combines with J gene TRBJ1-6; D gene ambiguous. Germline lookup yields CDR1 SGHAT and CDR2 FQNNGV. CDR3 length: 15 residues. With 1 base removed from V and 5 bases from J, the gap between germline ends came to 9 bases. Here the CDR3 DNA reads TGTGCCAGCAGCTTAGTTGCCTCTAATAATTCACCCCTCCACTTT. Protein sequence: CASSLVASNNSPLHF. The whole variable domain, filled in from reference TRBV11-2 and TRBJ1-6, reads EAGVAQSPRYKIIEKRQSVAFWCNPISGHATLYWYQQILGQGPKLLIQFQNNGVVDDSQLPKDRFSAERLKGVDSTLKIQPAKLEDSAVYLCASSLVASNNSPLHFGNGTRLTVT.

The chain combines TRBV6-1 with TRBJ1-2; TRBD1 matches at 10 bases. In germline, CDR1 is MNHNS, CDR2 SASEGT. The CDR3 sequence is 19 residues long. V trimming: 2 bases; J trimming: 4 bases; junction bases outside the gene matches: 16. This CDR3 is CASSEPPQTRQGAVYGYTF. In nucleotides, the CDR3 is TGTGCCAGCAGTGAACCACCACAAACTCGACAGGGGGCGGTCTATGGCTACACCTTC.

The gene calls are TRBV9 and TRBJ1-4; 8 bases fit TRBD1. J gave up 8 bases and V 4 bases, and 16 bases lay outside the gene matches. The germline V gene encodes CDR1 SGDLS and CDR2 YYNGEE. This CDR3 comprises 17 residues. The CDR3 loop reads CASSPPRQGTFGEKLFF. The CDR3 bases are TGTGCCAGCAGCCCCCCCCGACAGGGGACCTTTGGGGAAAAACTGTTTTTT.

This clone was detected only once. The J gene is TRBJ1-1, the V gene TRBV19, with D possibly matching TRBD1 (6 bases). The CDR3 is 15 amino acids. Germline-derived CDR1 and CDR2 are LNHDA and SQIVND (reference sequence). With 8 bases removed from V and 2 bases from J, the gap between germline ends came to 18 bases. The CDR3 loop is CASSPGEHVNTEAFF. The DNA for the CDR3 is TGTGCCAGTTCACCAGGGGAACACGTCAACACTGAAGCTTTCTTT.

This clone appeared a few times. The rearrangement joins TRBV7-9 to TRBJ2-2; D is perhaps TRBD2 (5 bases). This CDR3 is 13 amino acids long. Germline V gives CDR1 SEHNR, CDR2 FQNEAQ (reference sequence). V was cut by 2 bases and J by 12 bases, with 13 bases left in between. This CDR3 is CASSLLEAEKLFF. CDR3 in DNA: TGTGCCAGCAGCTTACTGGAGGCGGAAAAGCTGTTTTTT.